The clone carrying this T cell receptor (beta chain) has a handful of counts. Authors' methods: Counts of nucleated cells, estimated from reference gene primer amplification, were obtained. Data came from immunoSEQ multiplex PCR; TCRdb stores just in-frame clones and leaves some out. That table gives V, J and clone size, and the DNA gave D and trimming. Altogether some 90,000 clones are present, roughly 87% being singletons, with the ten largest covering 5% to 6.5%. This sample stems from a study of blood T cell repertoires in COVID-19. Germline V gives CDR1 SGHTA, CDR2 FQGNSA. The V gene lost 1 base and the J gene lost 1 base, with 12 bases spanning the gap. The CDR3 is 16 residues long.

The chain recombines TRBV7-2 with TRBJ2-3, with a weak D call TRBD2 (6 bases). This clonotype was obtained from an elderly woman with active COVID-19. Sequenced input: peripheral blood. This CDR3 reads CASSLGVAGRTDTQYF. CDR3 sequence (DNA): TGTGCCAGCAGCTTAGGGGTTGCGGGACGCACAGATACGCAGTATTTT.